This passage covers 10 T cell receptor beta chains from one sample sequenced in a study of blood T cell repertoires in COVID-19 (dated by TCRdb to 2020 to 2021). Library prep was done by the immunoSEQ multiplex PCR assay. TCRdb carries this immuneACCESS record with in-frame sequences only. Its versions omit some clonotypes, under half of them owing to an unresolved V gene in the studies checked, with the rest unexplained. The sample table records about 190,000 clones; 65% to 80% of these occur just once. The top ten clones comprise around 11% of the sample. The specimen sequenced was peripheral blood. The receptors were sampled from a woman aged 45-65 years with acute or convalescent COVID-19.

The gene calls are TRBV10-2 and TRBJ1-2; D is perhaps TRBD1 (6 bases). The germline CDR1 and CDR2 sequences are WSHSY and SAAADI. This CDR3 is 16 amino acids long. The germline V and J ends were trimmed by 0 bases and 2 bases, with 13 bases remaining between them. CDR3 DNA: TGCGCCAGCAGTGAGTCGACTCAGGGGTGGAACTATGGCTACACCTTC. Protein product: CASSESTQGWNYGYTF.

This clone was recorded a few times. The V gene is TRBV12-5, the J gene TRBJ1-1; 10 positions agree with TRBD1. CDR3 length: 17 residues. Germline V CDR1 and CDR2: LGHNT, FRNRAP. The junction had 14 bases not matched to a gene; V was cut back by 3 bases and J by 7 bases. The CDR3: CASGFPRGPGQGYEAFF. The DNA of the CDR3 is TGTGCTAGTGGTTTCCCCCGAGGCCCGGGACAGGGGTATGAAGCTTTCTTT.

The genes are TRBV18 and TRBJ2-7, with D uncertain. The CDR3 has 13 amino acids. The ends were cut back, 3 bases at V and 0 bases at J, with 6 bases in the middle. Germline V CDR1 and CDR2: KGHSH, LQKENI. The CDR3 reads CASSPQASYEQYF. For the CDR3, the DNA is TGTGCCAGCTCACCCCAGGCCTCCTACGAGCAGTACTTC.

This clone was seen a few times. The V and J genes are TRBV7-9 and TRBJ2-7; TRBD1 matches at 9 bases. The V gene's germline CDR1 is SEHNR and CDR2 FQNEAQ (reference sequence). CDR3 size: 14 residues. V gave up 5 bases and J gave up 5 bases; unmatched junction bases: 7. This CDR3 reads CASSPRDRVNEQYF. The CDR3 region has the DNA TGTGCCAGCAGCCCACGGGACAGGGTGAACGAGCAGTACTTC.

The V gene is TRBV24-1, the J gene TRBJ2-3; tentatively, D is TRBD2 (5 bases). The CDR3 totals 17 residues. The V gene lost 4 bases and the J gene lost 1 base, with 17 bases spanning the gap. Germline lookup yields CDR1 KGHDR and CDR2 SFDVKD. The CDR3 spells CATSDPISPEGTDTQYF. Here the CDR3 DNA reads TGTGCCACCAGTGACCCCATTTCGCCGGAGGGCACAGATACGCAGTATTTT.

The rearrangement uses TRBV7-8 and TRBJ2-7; 10 bases are a match to TRBD2. V lost 5 bases and J lost 12; bases outside the gene matches: 16. Germline values: CDR1 SGHVS, CDR2 FQNEAQ. This CDR3 has 15 residues. CDR3 loop: CASSPKPWTSGPLYF. In DNA, the CDR3 is TGTGCCAGCAGCCCAAAACCCTGGACTAGCGGTCCCCTGTACTTC.

The chain carries TRBV11-2 and TRBJ2-3; 8 bases match TRBD2. The CDR3 totals 12 residues. Per the germline V gene, CDR1 is SGHAT and CDR2 is FQNNGV. V lost 4 bases to trimming and J lost 11 bases; unmatched junction nucleotides: 5. The CDR3 DNA follows: TGTGCCAGCAGCTCCGCCCGGGGGGGGCAGTATTTT. Its protein is CASSSARGGQYF.

This clone was found once. The chain joins TRBV6-5 to TRBJ2-5, with D tentatively TRBD1 (6 bases). Between the trimmed V and J ends, which lost 0 bases and 6 bases, there was a span of 14 bases. The germline gives CDR1 MNHEY, CDR2 SVGAGI. The CDR3 totals 15 residues. The chain's CDR3 is CASSYSYARGQTQYF. The CDR3 nucleotides are TGTGCCAGCAGTTACTCGTATGCCAGGGGCCAGACCCAGTACTTC.

This clone turned up a few times. At one boundary the junction diverges from the germline segment, which might be a read error. The genes are TRBV12-3 or TRBV12-4 and TRBJ2-1, with D possibly matching TRBD2 (6 bases). CDR3 size: 13 residues. The CDR3 region has the DNA TGTGCCACCAGTACGGGGGCCTACAATGAGCAGTTCTTC. It encodes CATSTGAYNEQFF.

The chain uses TRBV15 and TRBJ2-3, with TRBD2 matching over 10 bases. CDR1 and CDR2 from the germline V gene are LNHNV and YYDKDF (reference sequence). The CDR3 contains 17 residues. V trimming: 0 bases; J trimming: 3 bases; junction bases outside the gene matches: 6. The CDR3 loop is CATSRDRLAGATDTQYF. DNA of the CDR3: TGTGCCACCAGCAGAGATAGGCTAGCGGGAGCAACAGATACGCAGTATTTT.